The 27 T cell receptor beta chains below all came from one sample that was sequenced in a study of post-analysis software for immune sequencing data. General study results and limits: Higher frequency in patients than in controls was seen for about five TRBV segments, with TRBV5-6, TRBV5-1 and TRBV20-1 among them.

The antigens of these receptors remain unknown. cDNA libraries for TCR beta contained unique molecular identifiers. TCRdb used MiXCR to reprocess the PCR reads, holding one entry per CDR3 protein. The sample has roughly 400,000 distinct CDR3 sequences; approximately 42% are singletons. The sequencing input was blood. These TCRs come from a girl aged 2 to 10 with multiple sclerosis.

This chain connects TRBV11-2 to TRBJ2-7, with TRBD1 identical over 7 bases. Looked up from germline, CDR1 is SGHAT and CDR2 is FQNNGV. J gave up 9 bases and V 3 bases, and 14 bases lay outside the gene matches. The CDR3 sequence is 15 residues long. This chain's CDR3 is CASSFSGQDVLGQYF. The CDR3 DNA reads TGTGCCAGCAGCTTTTCCGGACAGGACGTACTAGGGCAGTACTTC.

This clonotype has more than one count but fewer than ten. J is TRBJ1-4 and V is TRBV12-3 or TRBV12-4; D remains ambiguous. CDR3 length: 14 residues. V was shortened by 6 bases and J by 8 bases, with 16 bases between the two germline ends. The CDR3 region has the DNA TGTGCCAGCAGCCTTAGAGAGGGTGGCGAAAAACTGTTTTTT. It is translated as CASSLREGGEKLFF.

CDR3 sequence reads: CSPGQADRTQYF. The CDR3 DNA reads TGCAGTCCAGGACAGGCGGATAGGACCCAGTACTTC. The J gene is TRBJ2-7, the V gene TRBV20-1, with 7 bases aligning to TRBD1. Gene TRBJ2-5 matches the end of the DNA better, so the J call may be wrong. This CDR3 has 12 amino acids. Germline V gives CDR1 DFQATT, CDR2 SNEGSKA (reference sequence).

V and J are TRBV28 and TRBJ1-2; D is unclear. V was clipped by 6 bases and J by 1 base, with 6 bases between them. CDR1 is MDHEN and CDR2 is SYDVKM in the germline V gene. This CDR3 has 12 amino acids. The CDR3: CASRVGNYGYTF. CDR3 coding DNA: TGTGCCAGCAGGGTGGGTAACTATGGCTACACCTTC.

J is TRBJ1-2 and V is TRBV5-1; TRBD1 aligns across 12 bases. The CDR3 has 16 residues. CDR1 and CDR2 (germline): SGHRS, YFSETQ. V dropped 4 bases and J dropped 0; count of bases not matched to a gene: 4. CDR3 in DNA: TGCGCCAGCAGCCGGGACAGGGGGCCCCCTAACTATGGCTACACCTTC. It codes for CASSRDRGPPNYGYTF.

The chain has TRBV6-6 and TRBJ2-1; TRBD2 agrees at 7 bases. Per the germline V gene, CDR1 is MNHNY and CDR2 is SVGAGI (reference sequence). After removal of 3 bases from V and 9 bases from J, the junction contained 11 bases not matched to a gene. The CDR3 extends over 15 amino acids. The CDR3 loop reads CASSYTGRETSEQFF. The CDR3 DNA reads as TGTGCCAGCAGTTATACTGGGCGGGAGACTTCTGAGCAGTTCTTC.

The chain uses TRBV7-8 and TRBJ2-7; no reliable D call. Germline V gene data show CDR1 as SGHVS and CDR2 as FQNEAQ. Deletions cut 5 bases from V and 4 bases from J, with 12 bases between. CDR3 length: 13 residues. The CDR3 protein is CASSPNLRYEQYF. The CDR3, as DNA: TGTGCCAGCAGCCCCAACTTGAGGTACGAGCAGTACTTC.

J is TRBJ2-1 and V is TRBV20-1, with unresolved D. The germline CDR1 and CDR2 sequences are DFQATT and SNEGSKA (reference sequence). The CDR3 runs to 15 residues. Trimming stripped 5 bases from V and 6 bases from J, with 20 bases between. The CDR3 sequence is CSAGSNRATGNEQFF. The CDR3 nucleotides are TGCAGTGCTGGAAGTAATAGGGCGACGGGCAATGAGCAGTTCTTC.

The CDR3 DNA reads as TGTGCCAGCAAGCGGGACTCTCTCTACGAGCAGTACTTC. Translating it yields CASKRDSLYEQYF. The J gene is TRBJ2-7, the V gene TRBV28; TRBD2 agrees at 7 bases. CDR3 length: 13 amino acids. CDR1 MDHEN and CDR2 SYDVKM come from the germline V gene. Unmatched junction bases numbered 6, after V lost 7 bases and J lost 3 bases. The full variable domain, with the rest looked up from reference TRBV28 and TRBJ2-7, is DVKVTQSSRYLVKRTGEKVFLECVQDMDHENMFWYRQDPGLGLRLIYFSYDVKMKEKGDIPEGYSVSREKKERFSLILESASTNQTSMYLCASKRDSLYEQYFGPGTRLTVT.

The chain carries TRBV12-3 or TRBV12-4 and TRBJ2-3, with D hard to call. Trimming stripped 3 bases from V and 4 bases from J, with 17 bases between. This CDR3 has 16 residues. This CDR3 is CASSFSPSRASDTQYF. The CDR3 coding sequence is TGTGCCAGCAGTTTTTCCCCTAGTAGGGCCTCAGATACGCAGTATTTT.

The chain combines TRBV20-1 with TRBJ1-4, with D possibly TRBD1 on 5 matching bases. The V end lost 7 bases, the J end lost 8 bases, and 23 bases lay between the germline ends. CDR1 and CDR2 (germline): DFQATT, SNEGSKA (reference sequence). This CDR3 has 15 amino acids. The CDR3 loop reads CSVGPNGRVGEKLFF. The CDR3 coding sequence is TGCAGTGTTGGCCCCAACGGCAGGGTCGGGGAAAAACTGTTTTTT.

The chain joins TRBV28 to TRBJ2-1; D perhaps matches TRBD2 (5 bases). The germline gives CDR1 MDHEN, CDR2 SYDVKM. V was clipped by 5 bases and J by 8 bases, with 22 bases between them. The CDR3 runs 16 residues. The CDR3 region has the DNA TGTGCCAGCAGTAATCATTTAGCGAGATGGGCTTATGAGCAGTTCTTC. Its translation is CASSNHLARWAYEQFF.

The V gene is TRBV27, the J gene TRBJ1-2; 7 bases map to TRBD1. Looked up from germline, CDR1 is MNHEY and CDR2 is SMNVEV (reference sequence). This CDR3 contains 15 residues. V lost 6 bases to trimming and J lost 7 bases; unmatched junction nucleotides: 14. The CDR3 bases are TGTGCCAGCAGACGGGGGGGGACAGCCCCTCCTGGCTACACCTTC. The encoded protein is CASRRGGTAPPGYTF.

This clonotype has at least ten counts. The gene calls are TRBV6-2 or TRBV6-3 and TRBJ2-7, with 7 bases matching TRBD2. V lost 2 bases, J lost 3 bases, and 10 bases stayed unmatched. CDR3 size: 16 residues. Germline values: CDR1 MNHEY, CDR2 SVGEGT. The CDR3, as DNA: TGTGCCAGCAGTTACGCGATCGGGCGGGAGAACTACGAGCAGTACTTC. This encodes CASSYAIGRENYEQYF.

V is TRBV20-1 and J is TRBJ1-1; D perhaps matches TRBD1 (5 bases). CDR3 size: 10 residues. Per the germline V gene, CDR1 is DFQATT and CDR2 is SNEGSKA (reference sequence). V lost 3 bases, J lost 11 bases, and 10 bases lay in between. CDR3 sequence: CSASGDRAFF. CDR3 nucleotide sequence: TGCAGTGCTAGTGGGGACCGGGCTTTCTTT.

This chain uses TRBV20-1 with TRBJ2-1; 8 bases match TRBD2. CDR3 length: 14 residues. The germline gives CDR1 DFQATT, CDR2 SNEGSKA (reference sequence). The CDR3 DNA sequence: TGCATCCCTGGGACTGGCGGGAGGTGGAATGAGCAGTTCTTC. Its protein is CIPGTGGRWNEQFF.

This clonotype has only a few counts. The chain recombines TRBV27 with TRBJ2-1, with 9 bases matching TRBD2. Trimming removed 7 bases from V and 4 bases from J; junction bases left unmatched: 8. The CDR3 has 15 residues. CDR1 and CDR2 from the germline V gene are MNHEY and SMNVEV (reference sequence). CDR3 residues: CASTLAGQPYNEQFF. The DNA of the CDR3 is TGTGCCAGCACCCTAGCGGGACAGCCTTACAATGAGCAGTTCTTC.

This clonotype turned up a few times. The chain employs TRBV14 and TRBJ1-2; possible D gene TRBD1, 5 bases. The CDR3 is 14 amino acids. The germline CDR1 and CDR2 sequences are SGHDN and FVKESK. V gave up 3 bases and J gave up 5 bases, with 13 bases separating them. CDR3 DNA sequence: TGTGCCAGCAGCCAGGGACGCATACCTTATGGCTACACCTTC. This gives the protein CASSQGRIPYGYTF.

The CDR3 region is CSASLRTGNTEAFF. The CDR3, as DNA: TGCAGTGCTAGCCTTAGGACAGGGAACACTGAAGCTTTCTTT. This rearrangement joins TRBV20-1 to TRBJ1-1; 7 bases align to TRBD1. V lost 3 bases, J lost 1 base, and 5 bases stayed unmatched. The germline V gene has CDR1 DFQATT and CDR2 SNEGSKA (reference sequence). CDR3 length: 14 residues.

The J gene is TRBJ2-7, the V gene TRBV6-6, with D unclear. Trimming pared 0 bases from V and 5 bases from J, leaving 8 bases between. The CDR3 totals 13 residues. Germline V gene sequence: CDR1 MNHNY, CDR2 SVGAGI (reference sequence). CDR3 sequence (DNA): TGTGCCAGCAGTTACTCTTTTAGTAACGAGCAGTACTTC. This codes for CASSYSFSNEQYF.

This chain uses TRBV29-1 with TRBJ2-5; 11 nucleotides line up with TRBD2. Unmatched junction bases numbered 18, after V lost 7 bases and J lost 11 bases. This CDR3 has 15 residues. CDR1 is SQVTM, CDR2 ANQGSEA, per germline. Written as DNA, the CDR3 is TGCAGCGCTTCCCTTGGACTAGCGGGTTCTGGTGAGCAGTACTTC. Translation gives CSASLGLAGSGEQYF.

This clonotype was seen many times. The chain couples TRBV4-2 to TRBJ2-7; no definite D call. Germline V CDR1 and CDR2: LGHNA, YNFKEQ. This CDR3 region has 15 residues. Trimming shortened V by 0 bases and J by 2 bases, and 11 bases separated the two germline ends. In DNA, the CDR3 is TGTGCCAGCAGCCAAGAACGTCGCGTAGCCTACGAGCAGTACTTC. Translation: CASSQERRVAYEQYF.

The chain uses TRBV9 and TRBJ2-2, with D uncertain. The CDR3 contains 15 residues. Trimming shortened V by 3 bases and J by 3 bases, and 12 bases separated the two germline ends. CDR1 and CDR2 (germline): SGDLS, YYNGEE. This CDR3 reads CASSERRTYTGELFF. In DNA form, the CDR3 reads TGTGCCAGCAGCGAAAGAAGAACCTACACCGGGGAGCTGTTTTTT.

V is TRBV12-3 or TRBV12-4 and J is TRBJ2-7; TRBD2 aligns across 11 bases. The CDR3 covers 18 residues. J was trimmed by 0 bases and V by 2 bases; bases with no gene match: 9. The CDR3, as DNA: TGTGCCAGCAGTTTACAATCGACTAGCGGGACCCGCTCCTACGAGCAGTACTTC. Protein sequence: CASSLQSTSGTRSYEQYF.

V gene TRBV7-2 combines with J gene TRBJ1-1; TRBD1 agrees at 7 bases. CDR1 is SGHTA and CDR2 is FQGNSA in the germline V gene. The CDR3 runs to 15 residues. V shed 4 bases and J 6 bases; nucleotides not matched to a gene: 11. The CDR3 nucleotides are TGTGCCAGCAGCTCAACCGGGACAGCGAGCGCTGAAGCTTTCTTT. Protein: CASSSTGTASAEAFF.

The chain recombines TRBV27 with TRBJ2-1, with D possibly matching TRBD2 (5 bases). The J call could be wrong; TRBJ2-7 is a better fit for the DNA end. Looked up from germline, CDR1 is MNHEY and CDR2 is SMNVEV (reference sequence). There are 15 residues in the CDR3. The chain's CDR3 is CASSWGAPSYNEQYF. The CDR3 bases are TGTGCCAGCAGTTGGGGAGCCCCTTCCTACAATGAGCAGTACTTC.

V usage is TRBV20-1 and J usage is TRBJ1-2; 8 positions agree with TRBD1. Germline V lookup: CDR1 DFQATT, CDR2 SNEGSKA (reference sequence). V lost 0 bases, J lost 8 bases, and 17 bases stayed unmatched. The CDR3 loop spans 17 amino acids. The CDR3 protein is CSARDTRTGTLFGGYTF. In nucleotides, the CDR3 is TGCAGTGCTAGAGATACTAGGACAGGGACCCTGTTTGGAGGCTACACCTTC.